This TCR beta chain was retrieved from a study of cytomegalovirus exposure and HLA in healthy donors. About the research overall: Counted in an early data release were approximately 85 million unique TCRs from HLA-typed donors.

Overall study results and limits: Rare TCR sequences dominated, though some public TCRs recurred in many donors. In a later analysis, HLA-associated TCR beta chains were more clonally expanded than equally common others. In a later analysis, a missense DCLRE1C variant was linked to TCR beta V- and J-gene trimming.

Points on this clone: No antigen is known for it.

Use of 60 Vbeta and 13 Jbeta primers characterized the PCR. Clones were read by immunoSEQ multiplex PCR, and TCRdb kept only the in-frame ones, dropping some. The table records some 50,000 clones, 70% to 85% of them present only once. CDR1 and CDR2 (germline): LNHDA, SQIVND (reference sequence). V dropped 6 bases and J dropped 1 base, with 9 bases sitting between them. The CDR3 is 13 amino acids. The receptor's source is a woman aged 45-65 years in good health and CMV-seropositive. This chain uses TRBV19 with TRBJ2-5; tentative D call: TRBD2 (5 bases). Source material: PBMCs. For the CDR3, the DNA is TGTGCCAGTAGAGCGAGGGTCCAAGAGACCCAGTACTTC. It encodes CASRARVQETQYF.